These 25 T cell receptor beta chains were sequenced from one sample in a study of monozygotic twins with inflammatory bowel disease. Each CDR3 protein gets one entry in TCRdb, which reprocessed the 5' RACE reads and gives no DNA. The sample is made up of around 140,000 distinct CDR3 sequences, and the top ten hold about 2.6% of it. The sequenced material came from blood. The receptors come from a human donor with ulcerative colitis or Crohn's disease, or a healthy co-twin of an affected twin (not recorded which).

The rearrangement joins TRBV12-3 or TRBV12-4 to TRBJ2-5; checking the TCRdb D call of TRBD2 is not possible without DNA. This CDR3 contains 16 residues. The CDR3 protein is CASSLMAAGGPETQYF.

This chain connects TRBV7-9 to TRBJ2-1; TCRdb's D call of TRBD1 is untestable without DNA. The CDR3 has 15 residues. The germline gives CDR1 SEHNR, CDR2 FQNEAQ (reference sequence). The CDR3 protein is CASRNPGTGHNEQFF.

The V gene is TRBV2, the J gene TRBJ2-3. There are 13 residues in the CDR3. Germline V gene sequence: CDR1 SNHLY, CDR2 FYNNEI. CDR3 sequence reads: CASDVENTDTQYF.

The chain couples TRBV20-1 to TRBJ1-2; TCRdb lists TRBD1, though no DNA is available to test this call. The germline gives CDR1 DFQATT, CDR2 SNEGSKA (reference sequence). The CDR3 length is 14 residues. This CDR3 is CSAGRVRGVYGYTF.

The chain carries TRBV5-1 and TRBJ2-5; TCRdb lists TRBD1, though no DNA is available to test this call. This CDR3 region has 14 residues. The V gene's germline CDR1 is SGHRS and CDR2 YFSETQ. The CDR3 spells CASSLGTAREAQYF.

The chain employs TRBV7-8 and TRBJ1-4; checking the TCRdb D call of TRBD1 is not possible without DNA. This CDR3 is built from 18 residues. Germline CDR1 is SGHVS and CDR2 is FQNEAQ. CDR3 region: CASSLATYGQATHEKLFF.

The V call is TRBV7-3, the J call TRBJ1-1; checking the TCRdb D call of TRBD1 is not possible without DNA. Germline V gene sequence: CDR1 SGHTA, CDR2 FQGTGA. The length of the CDR3 is 19 residues. The CDR3 protein is CASSLIRLRDRDMNTEAFF.

The J gene is TRBJ2-3, the V gene TRBV7-8; TCRdb selects TRBD1, and the lack of DNA leaves this call unchecked. CDR1 and CDR2 from the germline V gene are SGHVS and FQNEAQ. The CDR3 length is 14 residues. The CDR3 is CASRGGGRGDTQYF.

This chain connects TRBV7-2 to TRBJ2-5; TCRdb indicates TRBD1, and absent DNA this call remains unverified. The CDR3 sequence is 15 residues long. CDR1 and CDR2 (germline): SGHTA, FQGNSA. The CDR3 region is CASSFTWGQQETQYF.

The V call is TRBV20-1, the J call TRBJ1-5; without DNA, the TCRdb call of TRBD1 cannot be checked. The CDR3 is 15 amino acids. Germline V gene data show CDR1 as DFQATT and CDR2 as SNEGSKA (reference sequence). CDR3 sequence reads: CSARRRDSVNQPQHF.

The chain recombines TRBV20-1 with TRBJ2-2. CDR1 is DFQATT and CDR2 is SNEGSKA in the germline V gene (reference sequence). The CDR3 runs to 14 residues. This chain's CDR3 is CSASDFQDTGELFF.

The chain carries TRBV11-3 and TRBJ2-7. Looked up from germline, CDR1 is SGHNT and CDR2 is YENEEA. This CDR3 is 14 amino acids long. The CDR3 reads CASSLATVGYEQYF.

The CDR3 region is CASSLSRVQETQYF. This rearrangement joins TRBV12-3 or TRBV12-4 to TRBJ2-5. There are 14 residues in the CDR3.

This sequence joins TRBV6-1 and TRBJ2-3; TCRdb calls TRBD1, which cannot be checked without DNA. This CDR3 spans 14 amino acids. Germline CDR1 and CDR2: MNHNS and SASEGT. The CDR3 spells CASSAGLEADTQYF.

J is TRBJ1-1 and V is TRBV18; TCRdb reports TRBD1, a call that lacks DNA to check it against. Per germline, CDR1 KGHSH and CDR2 LQKENI. This CDR3 has 19 residues. The CDR3: CASSPPSARGVGVNTEAFF.

This chain connects TRBV5-1 to TRBJ2-1; TCRdb selects TRBD1, and the lack of DNA leaves this call unchecked. CDR1 and CDR2 (germline): SGHRS, YFSETQ. The CDR3 is made up of 15 amino acids. The CDR3 sequence: CASSLQGGPIGEQFF.

The chain couples TRBV18 to TRBJ2-2; without DNA, the TCRdb call of TRBD1 cannot be checked. The V gene's germline CDR1 is KGHSH and CDR2 LQKENI. The CDR3 spans 16 residues. The CDR3 here is CASSPQRDRETGELFF.

The V call is TRBV5-1, the J call TRBJ1-4; absent DNA, TCRdb's TRBD1 call cannot be checked. This CDR3 has 17 amino acids. CDR1 is SGHRS and CDR2 is YFSETQ in the germline V gene. Here the CDR3 reads CASSLGRGRVSDEKLFF.

This chain uses TRBV5-5 with TRBJ2-5; TCRdb's assignment of TRBD2 cannot be checked, as there is no DNA. This CDR3 has 15 amino acids. CDR1 is SGHKS, CDR2 YYEKEE, per germline (reference sequence). CDR3 protein: CASSFSPGLEETQYF.

This chain connects TRBV7-2 to TRBJ2-3; TCRdb proposes TRBD2, but this gene call is untestable without DNA. There are 15 residues in the CDR3. The germline CDR1 and CDR2 sequences are SGHTA and FQGNSA. CDR3 in amino acids: CASSWGGPFTDTQYF.

The rearrangement links TRBV7-9 to TRBJ1-5; no DNA is available, so the TRBD1 call from TCRdb remains unchecked. The length of the CDR3 is 13 residues. The germline V gene has CDR1 SEHNR and CDR2 FQNEAQ (reference sequence). CDR3 region: CASQDSYNQPQHF.

The V gene is TRBV20-1, the J gene TRBJ1-6. Germline CDR1 is DFQATT and CDR2 is SNEGSKA (reference sequence). The CDR3 sequence is 15 residues long. The CDR3 loop is CSARDILKLNSPLHF.

V usage is TRBV7-2 and J usage is TRBJ1-1. Germline V gene lookup returns CDR1 SGHTA and CDR2 FQGNSA. CDR3 size: 13 residues. CDR3 region: CASSLHQNTEAFF.

The chain carries TRBV18 and TRBJ2-7. CDR1 is KGHSH and CDR2 is LQKENI in the germline V gene. The CDR3 runs to 15 residues. CDR3 in amino acids: CASSPGGMGYYEQYF.

J is TRBJ2-7 and V is TRBV7-2. This CDR3 comprises 15 residues. From germline, CDR1 is SGHTA and CDR2 FQGNSA. CDR3 residues: CASSLRRTGPYEQYF.